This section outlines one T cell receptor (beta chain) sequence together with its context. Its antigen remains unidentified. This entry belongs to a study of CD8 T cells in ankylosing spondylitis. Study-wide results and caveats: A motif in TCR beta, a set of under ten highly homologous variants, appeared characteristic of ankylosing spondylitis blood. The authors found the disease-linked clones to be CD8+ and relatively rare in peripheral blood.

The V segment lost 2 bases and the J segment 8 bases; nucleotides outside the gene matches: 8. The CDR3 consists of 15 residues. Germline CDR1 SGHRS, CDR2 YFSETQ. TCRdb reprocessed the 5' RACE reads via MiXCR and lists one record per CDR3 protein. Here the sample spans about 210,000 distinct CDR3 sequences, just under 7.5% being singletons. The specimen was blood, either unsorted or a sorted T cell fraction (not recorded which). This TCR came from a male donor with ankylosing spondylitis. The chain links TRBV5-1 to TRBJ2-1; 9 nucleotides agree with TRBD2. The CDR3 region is CASSLGTSRSDEQFF. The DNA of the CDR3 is TGCGCCAGCAGCTTAGGGACTAGCAGGTCCGATGAGCAGTTCTTC.